Presented here are 32 T cell receptor beta chains from one specimen sequenced in a study of CD8+CD57+ T cells in acquired aplastic anemia (dated by TCRdb to 2016 to 2019). Expansion of CD8+CD57+ cells had been shown by flow cytometry in the patients chosen for sequencing. Sequencer: Illumina HiSeq 2000. Genomic DNA was used as template for profiling of TCR beta VDJ combinations and CDR3 sequences. TCRdb reprocessed the public reads (quality trimming at Q25 with fastp, clone calling with MiXCR) and kept in-frame beta chains. Records with the same CDR3 protein are collapsed into one entry carrying the most frequent genes and DNA. The sample yields around 250,000 distinct CDR3 sequences; approximately 82% were counted once. The top ten constitute approximately 40% of the sample. The sample was sorted CD4+, CD8+, or CD8+CD57+ T cells (not recorded which) from PBMCs. The source is a human donor with aplastic anemia.

This clonotype was detected a few times. This chain connects TRBV7-9 to TRBJ2-7, with TRBD2 matching 7 bases. CDR3 length: 13 amino acids. After removal of 4 bases from V and 2 bases from J, the junction contained 2 bases not matched to a gene. The germline gives CDR1 SEHNR, CDR2 FQNEAQ (reference sequence). The CDR3 reads CASSSAGAYEQYF. The DNA for the CDR3 is TGTGCCAGCAGCTCCGCGGGGGCCTACGAGCAGTACTTC.

Only one count was recorded for this clonotype. The V and J genes are TRBV13 and TRBJ2-2; 8 nucleotides line up with TRBD2. The germline V gene encodes CDR1 PRHDT and CDR2 FYEKMQ (reference sequence). V dropped 5 bases and J dropped 5; count of bases not matched to a gene: 4. The CDR3 is 14 amino acids. This CDR3 is CASSVTSATGELFF. The CDR3 bases are TGTGCCAGCAGCGTGACTAGCGCAACCGGGGAGCTGTTTTTT.

Turning to this clonotype: The junction does not match germline at one end; this may be a read error. The chain joins TRBV9 to TRBJ2-3; 7 bases fit TRBD2. Germline values: CDR1 SGDLS, CDR2 YYNGEE. The CDR3 spans 14 residues. CDR3 bases: TGTGCCAGCAGCGTAGCGGGAGGTCCCCAGACGTTTGATTTT. The encoded protein is CASSVAGGPQTFDF.

To note about this clonotype: This CDR3 fails to terminate in the conserved phenylalanine or tryptophan, so it likely reflects a read error. It is unclear where the CDR3 begins or ends on the DNA, so no DNA is shown, and the CDR3 is as TCRdb lists it. This sequence joins TRBV9 and TRBJ1-2; the listed D gene, TRBD1, was not tested against the DNA. The length of the CDR3 is 13 amino acids, counting both ends. The germline CDR1 and CDR2 sequences are SGDLS and YYNGEE. The CDR3 protein is CASSPWSAGANVL.

V is TRBV9 and J is TRBJ1-3, with D unclear. Germline V gene lookup returns CDR1 SGDLS and CDR2 YYNGEE. The CDR3 runs 17 residues. The ends were cut back, 4 bases at V and 6 bases at J, with 23 bases in the middle. The CDR3 loop is CASSQELPRNHPNTIYF. The CDR3 bases are TGTGCCAGCAGCCAAGAGCTCCCGAGAAATCACCCAAACACCATATATTTT.

Comment on this clonotype: An end of the junction differs from the germline gene, which may be a read error. The chain recombines TRBV7-4 with TRBJ2-5, with D perhaps TRBD2 (5 bases). The germline V gene encodes CDR1 SGHVT and CDR2 SQSDAQ. CDR3 size: 15 residues. CDR3 residues: CAISAARGIGETQYF. CDR3 sequence (DNA): TGTGCCATCAGCGCTGCTAGAGGGATCGGGGAGACCCAGTACTTC. Full variable domain (missing parts from reference TRBV7-4 and TRBJ2-5): GAGVSQSPRYKVAKRGRDVALRCDSISGHVTLYWYRQTLGQGSEVLTYSQSDAQRDKSGRPSGRFSAERPERSVSTLKIQRTEQGDSAVYLCAISAARGIGETQYFGPGTRLLVL.

The rearrangement joins TRBV7-4 to TRBJ1-5; maybe TRBD1 (5 bases). In germline, CDR1 is SGHVT, CDR2 SQSDAQ. There are 15 residues in the CDR3. CDR3 in amino acids: CSRSIGVSRNQPQHF. In DNA form, the CDR3 reads TGTTCTCGTAGCATAGGGGTCTCGAGAAATCAGCCCCAGCATTTT.

The chain uses TRBV7-6 and TRBJ1-1; D may be TRBD1 (5 bases). CDR1 is SGHVS and CDR2 is FNYEAQ in the germline V gene. This CDR3 has 15 amino acids. V was pared by 0 bases and J by 14 bases, with 22 bases between. The CDR3 sequence: CASSLAHRTKKTPFF. As DNA, the CDR3 is TGTGCCAGCAGCTTAGCCCACAGGACAAAAAAGACACCGTTCTTT.

This clonotype appeared a few times. V gene TRBV2 combines with J gene TRBJ1-6, with 8 positions matching TRBD1. This CDR3 has 14 residues. CDR1 is SNHLY, CDR2 FYNNEI, per germline. The V segment lost 5 bases and the J segment 5 bases; nucleotides outside the gene matches: 2. The CDR3 region has the DNA TGTGCCAGCAGTTTGACAGGGGATAATTCACCCCTCCACTTT. Translation gives CASSLTGDNSPLHF.

On this clonotype itself: With a much larger clone just one base away, this may be a read error. J is TRBJ1-6 and V is TRBV9; D unclear. The CDR3 length is 16 residues. The germline V gene encodes CDR1 SGDLS and CDR2 YYNGEE. Trimming removed 0 bases at V and 13 bases at J, with 20 bases between. CDR3: CASSVGGESTDTPLHF. The CDR3 DNA reads TGTGCCAGCAGCGTAGGGGGAGAGAGCACAGATACGCCCCTCCACTTT.

V gene TRBV25-1 combines with J gene TRBJ2-7, with D possibly being TRBD1 (6 bases). Trimming cost V 6 bases and J 0 bases, with 12 bases left between them. The CDR3 contains 14 residues. Per germline, CDR1 MGHDK and CDR2 SYGVNS. In nucleotides, the CDR3 is TGTGCCAGCAGCCTAGGGGGATCCTCCTACGAGCAGTACTTC. Amino acids: CASSLGGSSYEQYF.

The CDR3 DNA follows: TGTGCCAGCAGCTTAGGTGGAGGGACCACAGATGCGCACACCTTC. This codes for CASSLGGGTTDAHTF. J is TRBJ1-2 and V is TRBV7-3; possibly TRBD1 for D (5 bases). This CDR3 contains 15 residues. Trimming removed 2 bases from V and 12 bases from J, with 22 bases in between. CDR1 is SGHTA, CDR2 FQGTGA, per germline.

A remark on this clonotype: Since no conserved phenylalanine or tryptophan closes the CDR3, a read error is the likely cause. It is unclear where the CDR3 begins or ends on the DNA, so no DNA is shown, and the CDR3 is as TCRdb lists it. The chain links TRBV7-2 to TRBJ2-3; TRBD1, as called in the table, went unchecked against the DNA. The CDR3 comprises 13 residues, both ends counted. CDR1 and CDR2 (germline): SGHTA, FQGNSA. The CDR3 loop reads CASSDGSMGQQEI.

This clonotype was seen a single time. The junction departs from germline at one end; a sequencing error may be responsible. This chain joins TRBV7-9 and TRBJ1-1; D might be TRBD1 (5 bases). CDR1 and CDR2 from the germline V gene are SEHNR and FQNEAQ (reference sequence). CDR3 length equals 15 residues. CDR3 DNA: TGTGCCAGCAGCTTAGATATGACCGGGGGGACTGAAGATTTCTTT. Its translation is CASSLDMTGGTEDFF.

Concerning this clonotype: Compared with germline, one end of the junction differs, possibly owing to a read error. V gene TRBV7-2 combines with J gene TRBJ2-3, with D uncertain. The germline gives CDR1 SGHTA, CDR2 FQGNSA. This CDR3 has 14 amino acids. The CDR3 sequence is CASSLARDRAVLGF. The CDR3 DNA follows: TGTGCCAGCAGCTTAGCTCGAGACCGGGCTGTGCTCGGTTTT.

A remark on this clonotype: A junction boundary mismatches the germline segment, possibly from a read error. The gene calls are TRBV7-9 and TRBJ2-5, with TRBD2 matching 7 bases. This CDR3 comprises 14 residues. Germline CDR1 and CDR2: SEHNR and FQNEAQ (reference sequence). The CDR3 region is CATSCGSGEETQYF. CDR3 bases: TGTGCCACCAGCTGTGGAAGCGGGGAGGAGACCCAGTACTTC.

This clonotype was found once. At one end, the junction sequence differs from germline, possibly due to a read error. J is TRBJ2-5 and V is TRBV7-9; D may be TRBD2 (6 bases). Per the germline V gene, CDR1 is SEHNR and CDR2 is FQNEAQ (reference sequence). CDR3 length equals 14 residues. CDR3 DNA sequence: TGCGCCAGCAGCAAAGAGGGACTGGCGGGAAAAAATGAGTTC. Translation gives CASSKEGLAGKNEF.

As for this clonotype: The junction shows a germline mismatch at one end, possibly a read error. The rearrangement uses TRBV9 and TRBJ2-3, with TRBD2 identical over 8 bases. The CDR3 has 14 residues. Germline CDR1 SGDLS, CDR2 YYNGEE. This CDR3 reads CASSLAGRTDTPYF. The CDR3 region has the DNA TGTGCCAGCAGCTTAGCGGGACGTACCGATACGCCGTATTTT.

Notes on this clonotype: The junction departs from the called germline gene at one end, perhaps through a read error. The gene calls are TRBV7-8 and TRBJ1-5; 9 positions agree with TRBD1. The CDR3 is made up of 14 amino acids. CDR1 SGHVS and CDR2 FQNEAQ come from the germline V gene. CDR3 residues: CASSLTGGGHYQYF. CDR3 coding DNA: TGTGCCAGCAGCTTAACAGGGGGCGGCCACTATCAGTACTTT.

A word on this clonotype: Since the CDR3 does not end with the conserved phenylalanine or tryptophan, this likely comes from a read error. The DNA is left out, because the CDR3 cannot be placed on it with certainty; the CDR3 is given as TCRdb lists it. V and J are TRBV7-6 and TRBJ1-6. Germline lookup yields CDR1 SGHVS and CDR2 FNYEAQ. Ends included, the CDR3 has 13 residues. Here the CDR3 reads CASSVGSGSPPHL.

About this clonotype: The CDR3 does not end in the conserved phenylalanine or tryptophan, so this is likely a read error. The DNA for the CDR3 is TGTGCCAGCAGCGGGCAAAGGGGCGGGGGGAGCGATGAGCAGTTCCTC. As protein: CASSGQRGGGSDEQFL. This rearrangement joins TRBV7-9 to TRBJ2-1, with 8 bases matching TRBD2. This CDR3 is 16 amino acids long. Germline CDR1 is SEHNR and CDR2 is FQNEAQ (reference sequence). J was trimmed by 8 bases and V by 5 bases; bases with no gene match: 14.

The chain combines TRBV9 with TRBJ2-5; 7 positions match TRBD2. With 4 bases clipped from V and 9 bases from J, the junction kept 18 bases outside the gene matches. Germline assignment: CDR1 SGDLS and CDR2 YYNGEE. The CDR3 is 16 residues long. This CDR3 reads CASSPAGRGVQAPQYF. The CDR3 region has the DNA TGTGCCAGCAGCCCTGCGGGCCGGGGGGTACAAGCGCCCCAGTACTTC.

Details on this clonotype: A junction end diverges from the germline sequence, so it may reflect a read error. V and J are TRBV7-2 and TRBJ2-1; tentative D call: TRBD1 (6 bases). This CDR3 comprises 14 residues. Germline CDR1 and CDR2: SGHTA and FQGNSA. CDR3 nucleotide sequence: TGTGCCAGCAGCTACGTACAGGGCAAAAACTATGACTACTTC. Its translation: CASSYVQGKNYDYF.

In its sample, this clonotype was seen a few times. The chain uses TRBV10-3 and TRBJ2-5; 9 bases match TRBD2. V shed 4 bases and J 4 bases; nucleotides not matched to a gene: 1. The CDR3 runs 13 residues. Germline V gene sequence: CDR1 ENHRY, CDR2 SYGVKD. CDR3 loop: CAISASGVETQYF. The CDR3 coding sequence is TGTGCCATCAGTGCTAGCGGGGTAGAGACCCAGTACTTC.

The rearrangement joins TRBV19 to TRBJ2-3; 8 bases match TRBD2. V was clipped by 1 base and J by 0 bases; unmatched bases: 0. Germline V CDR1 and CDR2: LNHDA, SQIVND (reference sequence). CDR3 length: 15 amino acids. DNA of the CDR3: TGTGCCAGTAGTATAGCGGGGGGGAGCACAGATACGCAGTATTTT. Translation gives CASSIAGGSTDTQYF. The whole variable domain, remainder taken from reference TRBV19 and TRBJ2-3, is DGGITQSPKYLFRKEGQNVTLSCEQNLNHDAMYWYRQDPGQGLRLIYYSQIVNDFQKGDIAEGYSVSREKKESFPLTVTSAQKNPTAFYLCASSIAGGSTDTQYFGPGTRLTVL.

The chain has TRBV7-8 and TRBJ2-7; possible D gene TRBD1, 6 bases. From germline, CDR1 is SGHVS and CDR2 FQNEAQ. Between the trimmed V and J ends, which lost 3 bases and 4 bases, there was a span of 25 bases. The CDR3 has 18 amino acids. The CDR3 protein is CASSFHRDGTTQSYEQYV. CDR3 sequence (DNA): TGTGCCAGCAGCTTTCATCGAGACGGGACAACCCAGTCTTACGAGCAGTACGTC.

This clonotype showed up just a few times. An end of the junction does not agree with germline; a read error may underlie this. V usage is TRBV2 and J usage is TRBJ2-5; D gene unclear. The CDR3 covers 14 residues. Germline CDR1 is SNHLY and CDR2 is FYNNEI. CDR3 nucleotide sequence: TGTGCCACCAGTGGTGGCTCCAGCCAAGAGACCCAGTACTTC. Its translation is CATSGGSSQETQYF.

The CDR3 nucleotides are TGTGCCAGCAGCTTTAGTAGCGCTGAAGCTTTCTTT. It yields the protein CASSFSSAEAFF. The chain is built from TRBV5-4 and TRBJ1-1, with D uncertain. The CDR3 runs to 12 residues. Trimming took off 2 bases at V and 6 bases at J, with 8 bases between the two ends. Germline CDR1 and CDR2: SGHNT and YYREEE (reference sequence).

Notes on this clonotype: A read error may account for a junction end that differs from germline. The rearrangement joins TRBV2 to TRBJ2-5; a weak D match, TRBD2 (6 bases). The germline gives CDR1 SNHLY, CDR2 FYNNEI. The CDR3 consists of 15 residues. This CDR3 reads CASDTGSGGTDTQYF. CDR3 nucleotide sequence: TGCGCCAGCGACACAGGTAGCGGTGGCACAGATACGCAGTACTTT.

The V call is TRBV7-2, the J call TRBJ2-7; D not resolved. Germline V lookup: CDR1 SGHTA, CDR2 FQGNSA. V lost 2 bases and J 1 base, leaving 6 bases between the germline ends. The CDR3 runs 13 residues. CDR3 DNA sequence: TGTGCCAGCAGCTTATATCTTTCCTACGAGCAGTACTTC. Translating it yields CASSLYLSYEQYF. Filled out from reference TRBV7-2 and TRBJ2-7, the complete variable domain reads GAGVSQSPSNKVTEKGKDVELRCDPISGHTALYWYRQSLGQGLEFLIYFQGNSAPDKSGLPSDRFSAERTGGSVSTLTIQRTQQEDSAVYLCASSLYLSYEQYFGPGTRLTVT.

This clonotype was seen a handful of times. This chain uses TRBV29-1 with TRBJ2-5; D perhaps matches TRBD1 (6 bases). The V end was cut by 7 bases, the J end by 5 bases, with 17 bases between. The CDR3 has 13 amino acids. In germline, CDR1 is SQVTM, CDR2 ANQGSEA. The CDR3 DNA sequence: TGCAGCGGCCGGGACACCCCCTCGGAGACCCAGTACTTC. Amino acids: CSGRDTPSETQYF.

Points on this clonotype: Here the CDR3 omits its conserved ending phenylalanine or tryptophan, so a read error is the likely source. The DNA is left out, because the CDR3 cannot be placed on it with certainty; the CDR3 is given as TCRdb lists it. The chain recombines TRBV7-9 with TRBJ2-3; the DNA was not used to check the table's D call, TRBD1. 13 amino acids form the CDR3, both terminal residues included. Germline CDR1 is SEHNR and CDR2 is FQNEAQ (reference sequence). CDR3 amino acids: CASSLGAAQETQY.